This T cell receptor beta chain emerged from a study of blood T cell repertoires in COVID-19. Study as a whole: Sites in the United States, Italy and Spain provided acute and convalescent COVID-19 samples.

Germline CDR1 and CDR2: LGHNA and YSLEER. V lost 0 bases to trimming and J lost 4 bases, with 13 bases between them. The CDR3 consists of 16 residues. In the authors' methods: Estimates of nucleated cell counts were drawn from the amplification of reference gene primers. Clones were sequenced by immunoSEQ multiplex PCR, and TCRdb holds only the in-frame ones, with some missing. The V and J calls and clone size are taken from that table; D and trimming were inferred from the DNA. The sample holds approximately 90,000 clones, roughly 80% seen once. The source material was peripheral blood. The TCR sequence derives from a man aged 65-85 years with COVID-19, enrolled during active disease. The J gene is TRBJ2-1, the V gene TRBV4-3; perhaps TRBD1 as D (6 bases). CDR3 sequence (DNA): TGCGCCAGCAGCCAAGATCCGCAGGGGCTATACAATGAGCAGTTCTTC. Protein product: CASSQDPQGLYNEQFF.